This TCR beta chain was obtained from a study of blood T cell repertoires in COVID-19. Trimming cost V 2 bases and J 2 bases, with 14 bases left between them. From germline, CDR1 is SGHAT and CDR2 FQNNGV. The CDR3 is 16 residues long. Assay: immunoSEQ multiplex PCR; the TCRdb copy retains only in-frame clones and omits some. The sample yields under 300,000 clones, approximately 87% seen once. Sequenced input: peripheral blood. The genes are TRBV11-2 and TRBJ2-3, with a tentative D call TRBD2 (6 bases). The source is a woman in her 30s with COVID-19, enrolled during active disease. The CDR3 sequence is CASSLSGVRATDTQYF. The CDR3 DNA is TGTGCCAGCAGCTTATCGGGAGTTAGGGCCACAGATACGCAGTATTTT.